This TCR beta chain was captured by sequencing in a study of T cell clones after liver transplantation. Study summary: Post-transplant blood was tracked for graft-donor-reactive T cell clones identified in a pre-transplant mixed lymphocyte reaction.

Generated by immunoSEQ multiplex PCR, the TCRdb table keeps only in-frame clones and is missing some. The repertoire consists of approximately 51,000 clones, with 70% to 75% occurring once and the leading ten covering about 10%. This CDR3 has 16 residues. With V trimmed by 3 bases and J by 5 bases, 5 bases remained unmatched. Germline V gene data show CDR1 as SGDLS and CDR2 as YYNGEE. The TCR originated in a human patient who received a liver transplant. Certain T cells may be donor cells from the graft. The sequencing here drew on CD4+ T cells from blood, taken approximately 54 months after liver transplant. The V call is TRBV9, the J call TRBJ1-6; 10 nucleotides line up with TRBD1. This chain's CDR3 is CASSALGTGDNSPLHF. The CDR3 coding sequence is TGTGCCAGCAGCGCCCTCGGGACAGGGGATAATTCACCCCTCCACTTT.